This T cell receptor beta chain was recovered during a study of CD8 T cells in ankylosing spondylitis. In making TCR beta libraries, quantitative 5'-RACE with molecular barcodes was used. One entry per CDR3 protein, called by TCRdb with MiXCR from the 5' RACE reads. The sample yields some 270,000 distinct CDR3 sequences, over 15% seen once. CDR3 length: 18 amino acids. Germline V gene data show CDR1 as SQVTM and CDR2 as ANQGSEA. Trimming removed 6 bases from V and 0 bases from J, with 25 bases in between. The sequenced sample was blood, either unsorted or a sorted T cell fraction (not recorded which). V is TRBV29-1 and J is TRBJ2-3; a weak D match, TRBD2 (7 bases). This TCR came from a male donor with ankylosing spondylitis or in good health (not recorded which). The CDR3 sequence: CSVSGGAGPVLSTDTQYF. For the CDR3, the DNA is TGCAGCGTGAGTGGGGGGGCCGGGCCGGTCCTCAGCACAGATACGCAGTATTTT.